The 18 T cell receptor beta chains reported below all come from one sample, sequenced in a study of cytomegalovirus exposure and HLA in healthy donors. Vbeta (60) and Jbeta (13) primers were used in the PCR. The table came from immunoSEQ multiplex PCR; TCRdb's copy has only in-frame clones and leaves some out. The sample contains around 180,000 clones, around 87% of which appear only once. Sample: PBMCs. The source is a young woman in good health and CMV-seronegative.

In its sample, this clone was seen a few times. The rearrangement joins TRBV6-5 to TRBJ1-4; 7 bases are shared with TRBD1. V lost 5 bases, J lost 13 bases, and 10 bases stayed unmatched. The CDR3 has 13 residues. Per the germline V gene, CDR1 is MNHEY and CDR2 is SVGAGI. CDR3 sequence reads: CASSHGQERVLFF. CDR3 coding DNA: TGTGCCAGCAGTCACGGACAGGAGAGGGTACTGTTTTTT.

The chain couples TRBV10-2 to TRBJ1-4; TRBD1 agrees at 11 bases. V lost 5 bases to trimming and J lost 2 bases; unmatched junction nucleotides: 10. CDR3 length equals 18 residues. Germline CDR1 WSHSY, CDR2 SAAADI. Here the CDR3 reads CASSPPGQGVGTNEKLFF. CDR3 in DNA: TGCGCCAGCAGTCCCCCGGGACAGGGGGTTGGGACTAATGAAAAACTGTTTTTT.

V usage is TRBV7-8 and J usage is TRBJ1-5, with D perhaps TRBD1 (5 bases). The ends were cut back, 1 base at V and 7 bases at J, with 14 bases in the middle. Looked up from germline, CDR1 is SGHVS and CDR2 is FQNEAQ. The length of the CDR3 is 15 residues. The CDR3 DNA follows: TGTGCCAGCAGCTTAGGTAGCAGGGCCGACCAGCCCCAGCATTTT. This codes for CASSLGSRADQPQHF.

This rearrangement joins TRBV7-2 to TRBJ2-7, with 12 bases aligning to TRBD1. Germline CDR1 SGHTA, CDR2 FQGNSA. The CDR3 has 15 amino acids. The V segment lost 6 bases and the J segment 5 bases; nucleotides outside the gene matches: 8. Here the CDR3 reads CASRTLGDRGHEQYF. CDR3 coding DNA: TGTGCCAGCAGAACCTTGGGGGACAGGGGGCACGAGCAGTACTTC.

The table lists this clone with a count of one. The V gene is TRBV18, the J gene TRBJ1-6, with TRBD1 as a possible D gene (5 bases). This CDR3 has 13 amino acids. Looked up from germline, CDR1 is KGHSH and CDR2 is LQKENI. Deletions cut 3 bases from V and 17 bases from J, with 17 bases between. The CDR3 DNA is TGTGCCAGCTCACCTCCGGGGGACGGATCTATCCACTTT. Translation gives CASSPPGDGSIHF.

The gene calls are TRBV7-2 and TRBJ2-1; D ambiguous. Germline values: CDR1 SGHTA, CDR2 FQGNSA. This CDR3 has 16 amino acids. Between the trimmed V and J ends, which lost 1 base and 0 bases, there was a span of 10 bases. CDR3 DNA sequence: TGTGCCAGCAGCTTAGAAGTATTTAGCTCCTACAATGAGCAGTTCTTC. Translated: CASSLEVFSSYNEQFF.

The V call is TRBV28, the J call TRBJ2-6; D not resolved. Looked up from germline, CDR1 is MDHEN and CDR2 is SYDVKM. Trimming left V 3 bases short and J 3 bases short, with 3 bases between. The CDR3 totals 13 residues. CDR3 amino acids: CASSFGGANVLTF. For the CDR3, the DNA is TGTGCCAGCAGTTTCGGTGGGGCCAACGTCCTGACTTTC.

The chain combines TRBV15 with TRBJ1-2; D remains ambiguous. Trimming shortened V by 5 bases and J by 4 bases, and 14 bases separated the two germline ends. CDR1 and CDR2 (germline): LNHNV, YYDKDF (reference sequence). CDR3 length equals 14 residues. In DNA form, the CDR3 reads TGTGCCACCAGCCCCGAGGCGGACTTCTATGGCTACACCTTC. This encodes CATSPEADFYGYTF.

The chain links TRBV4-2 to TRBJ1-3; D not certain. Germline V gene lookup returns CDR1 LGHNA and CDR2 YNFKEQ. Trimming removed 0 bases from V and 0 bases from J, with 6 bases in between. CDR3 size: 15 residues. For the CDR3, the DNA is TGTGCCAGCAGCCAAGATGGGAGCTCTGGAAACACCATATATTTT. Amino acid sequence: CASSQDGSSGNTIYF.

This chain uses TRBV19 with TRBJ2-7; maybe TRBD1 (6 bases). Germline V gene lookup returns CDR1 LNHDA and CDR2 SQIVND (reference sequence). V was pared by 4 bases and J by 2 bases, with 18 bases between. There are 16 residues in the CDR3. CDR3 sequence reads: CASSTEQGERTYEQYF. The CDR3 nucleotides are TGTGCCAGTAGTACGGAACAGGGAGAAAGGACCTACGAGCAGTACTTC.

The genes are TRBV11-3 and TRBJ2-2; D might be TRBD1 (5 bases). The V gene's germline CDR1 is SGHNT and CDR2 YENEEA. CDR3 length: 13 amino acids. V lost 6 bases, J lost 9 bases, and 14 bases lay in between. CDR3 sequence: CASRGDSGRELFF. In DNA, the CDR3 is TGTGCCAGCAGAGGAGACAGTGGAAGGGAGCTGTTTTTT.

The V call is TRBV4-1, the J call TRBJ2-2; 8 positions agree with TRBD2. CDR1 MGHRA and CDR2 YSYEKL come from the germline V gene. V shed 1 base, J shed 4 bases, and the junction held 2 bases outside the gene matches. This CDR3 has 15 amino acids. CDR3 DNA: TGCGCCAGCAGCCAAGGACTAGCGTCCACCGGGGAGCTGTTTTTT. It translates to CASSQGLASTGELFF.

The rearrangement uses TRBV10-3 and TRBJ2-7; weak D call: TRBD2 (7 bases). The CDR3 length is 13 residues. Trimming stripped 8 bases from V and 3 bases from J, with 14 bases between. Germline CDR1 ENHRY, CDR2 SYGVKD. The DNA for the CDR3 is TGTGCCATCGGGGGGGACACTCACTACGAGCAGTACTTC. Translating it yields CAIGGDTHYEQYF.

V usage is TRBV2 and J usage is TRBJ2-2, with TRBD2 identical over 15 bases. From germline, CDR1 is SNHLY and CDR2 FYNNEI. V trimming: 5 bases; J trimming: 0 bases; junction bases outside the gene matches: 1. The CDR3 length is 17 residues. CDR3 sequence (DNA): TGTGCCAGCAGTCGGACTAGCGGGAGGGCGAACACCGGGGAGCTGTTTTTT. It yields the protein CASSRTSGRANTGELFF.

V and J are TRBV18 and TRBJ1-1, with a possible D match to TRBD1 (6 bases). The CDR3 runs to 13 residues. Germline V CDR1 and CDR2: KGHSH, LQKENI. With 2 bases removed from V and 7 bases from J, the gap between germline ends came to 11 bases. CDR3 loop: CASSPNRDDEAFF. The CDR3 nucleotides are TGTGCCAGCTCACCAAACAGGGATGATGAAGCTTTCTTT.

A single count supports this clone. The V call is TRBV7-2, the J call TRBJ1-1; D call uncertain. Trimming removed 1 base at V and 3 bases at J, with 12 bases between. CDR3 length equals 15 residues. Germline V gene lookup returns CDR1 SGHTA and CDR2 FQGNSA. The CDR3 sequence is CASSLGPGEDTEAFF. The CDR3 nucleotides are TGTGCCAGCAGCTTAGGACCTGGAGAGGACACTGAAGCTTTCTTT.

The V and J genes are TRBV5-1 and TRBJ2-5, with a possible D match to TRBD1 (6 bases). The V gene's germline CDR1 is SGHRS and CDR2 YFSETQ. This CDR3 is 13 amino acids long. The V and J ends lost 3 bases and 3 bases respectively, with 9 bases between them. The chain's CDR3 is CASSSGQEETQYF. The CDR3 DNA is TGCGCCAGCAGCTCGGGACAAGAAGAGACCCAGTACTTC. Together with reference TRBV5-1 and TRBJ2-5, the CDR3 gives the full variable domain: KAGVTQTPRYLIKTRGQQVTLSCSPISGHRSVSWYQQTPGQGLQFLFEYFSETQRNKGNFPGRFSGRQFSNSRSEMNVSTLELGDSALYLCASSSGQEETQYFGPGTRLLVL.

The chain couples TRBV2 to TRBJ2-5; tentative D call: TRBD1 (5 bases). This CDR3 has 14 residues. Germline values: CDR1 SNHLY, CDR2 FYNNEI. Trimming removed 2 bases at V and 5 bases at J, with 12 bases between. The CDR3 sequence is CASSETGGHETQYF. Written as DNA, the CDR3 is TGTGCCAGCAGTGAAACCGGTGGACATGAGACCCAGTACTTC.